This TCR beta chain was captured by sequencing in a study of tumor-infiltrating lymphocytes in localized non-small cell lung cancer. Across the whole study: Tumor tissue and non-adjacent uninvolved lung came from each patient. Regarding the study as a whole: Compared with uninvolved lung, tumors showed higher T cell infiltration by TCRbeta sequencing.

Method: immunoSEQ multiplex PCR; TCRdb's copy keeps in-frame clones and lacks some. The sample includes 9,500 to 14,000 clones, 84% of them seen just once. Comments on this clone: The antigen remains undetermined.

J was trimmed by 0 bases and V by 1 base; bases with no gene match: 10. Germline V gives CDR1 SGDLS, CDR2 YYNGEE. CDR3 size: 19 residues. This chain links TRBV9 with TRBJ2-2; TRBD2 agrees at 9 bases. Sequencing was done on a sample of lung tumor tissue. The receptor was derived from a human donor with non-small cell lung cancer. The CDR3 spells CASSVFSLAGSTNTGELFF. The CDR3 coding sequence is TGTGCCAGCAGCGTATTCTCGCTAGCGGGATCAACGAACACCGGGGAGCTGTTTTTT. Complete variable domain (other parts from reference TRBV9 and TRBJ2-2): DSGVTQTPKHLITATGQRVTLRCSPRSGDLSVYWYQQSLDQGLQFLIQYYNGEERAKGNILERFSAQQFPDLHSELNLSSLELGDSALYFCASSVFSLAGSTNTGELFFGEGSRLTVL.